This paragraph reports one TCR beta chain. Sample-barcoded 5' priming and a J-beta primer mix drove a second PCR of about 7 to 12 cycles. Each cDNA molecule was tagged by a template-switch adaptor with 12 random nucleotides. TCRdb used MiXCR to reprocess the 5' RACE reads, holding one entry per CDR3 protein. Of some 1,800,000 distinct CDR3 sequences listed, around 42% are singletons. Healthy Russian Caucasian donors spanned ages roughly 6 to 100 years. Looked up from germline, CDR1 is SGDLS and CDR2 is YYNGEE. The CDR3 sequence is 16 residues long. V lost 4 bases and J lost 4, with 17 bases in between. This sample was included in a study of blood T cells in healthy people across ages. Study background: Capturing about one barcoded beta molecule per two T cells was achieved by template switching.

Sequenced material: blood. The TCR originated in a human donor in good health. The rearrangement joins TRBV9 to TRBJ2-2; D is perhaps TRBD1 (6 bases). The CDR3 here is CASSPRWQGRTGELFF. As DNA, the CDR3 is TGTGCCAGCAGCCCTCGATGGCAGGGGCGCACCGGGGAGCTGTTTTTT.